The 2 T cell receptor beta chains below were found in one sample sequenced in a study of T-cell memory formation after mild COVID-19. TCRdb recomputed calls from the 5' RACE reads with MiXCR, one row per CDR3 protein. The profile shows 150,000 to 200,000 distinct CDR3 sequences, about 15% of them singletons. The sample was PBMCs or a T cell subset sorted from them (not recorded which). The source is an adult woman who had mild COVID-19 (a few samples of this study predate the infection). Cell type and time point are not known.

The chain combines TRBV18 with TRBJ2-7; 7 bases agree with TRBD1. The germline V gene encodes CDR1 KGHSH and CDR2 LQKENI. The junction had 15 bases not matched to a gene; V was cut back by 9 bases and J by 1 base. The CDR3 runs 16 residues. The CDR3 protein is CASHPPGQLASYEQYF. The CDR3 DNA follows: TGTGCCAGTCACCCTCCGGGACAGCTGGCGTCCTACGAGCAGTACTTC.

The chain recombines TRBV5-1 with TRBJ2-1, with 8 bases fitting TRBD2. The V gene end was trimmed by 2 bases and the J gene end by 7 bases; junction bases not matched to a gene: 17. The CDR3 is made up of 18 amino acids. CDR1 is SGHRS, CDR2 YFSETQ, per germline. The CDR3 DNA reads TGCGCCAGCAGCTTTGGTACGGGAGTACTAGCGGTAGTTAATGAGCAGTTCTTC. Its translation: CASSFGTGVLAVVNEQFF.